A selection of T cell receptor beta chains follows, all from one sample in a study of vaccination effects on CD4 cells after COVID-19. Assay: immunoSEQ multiplex PCR; the TCRdb copy retains only in-frame clones and omits some. Of roughly 25,000 clones in the sample, 73% are singletons; the top ten hold about 8.3%. These receptors lack a known antigen. Sequenced here: CD4+ T cells from PBMCs cultured with SARS-CoV-2 spike peptides, sampled after COVID-19 vaccination. Source of these receptors: a human donor who received a COVID-19 vaccine. Both conserved end residues are part of each CDR3. D genes are given only for firm matches. Only some rows state a clone size, as once, few, many or a class for expanded clones.

-,TRBV12-3/TRBV12-4,-,TRBJ2-5,CASSLSVETQYF,TGTGCCAGCAGTTTGAGTGTGGAGACCCAGTACTTC
few,TRBV21-1,-,TRBJ1-5,CASSKKVAVQPQHF,TGTGCCAGCAGCAAGAAGGTCGCGGTTCAGCCCCAGCATTTT
-,TRBV4-1,-,TRBJ1-6,CASSQGPARGHSPLHF,TGCGCCAGCAGCCAAGGGCCCGCGAGAGGTCATTCACCCCTCCACTTT
-,TRBV14,-,TRBJ2-1,CASSQGSVYNEQFF,TGTGCCAGCAGCCAAGGGTCGGTCTACAATGAGCAGTTCTTC
-,TRBV2,TRBD2,TRBJ2-3,CASSGRSSGDTQYF,TGTGCCAGCAGTGGCCGCTCTAGCGGAGATACGCAGTATTTT
once,TRBV7-9,-,TRBJ1-5,CASSLALVGQPQHF,TGTGCCAGCAGCTTAGCGCTGGTCGGTCAGCCCCAGCATTTT
-,TRBV12-3/TRBV12-4,-,TRBJ1-5,CASSLINQPQHF,TGTGCCAGCAGTTTGATAAATCAGCCCCAGCATTTT
-,TRBV12-5,-,TRBJ1-5,CASGSGQIGRQPQHF,TGTGCTAGTGGTTCGGGACAAATCGGGAGGCAGCCCCAGCATTTT
few,TRBV27,-,TRBJ2-1,CASAPRDLPGNEQFF,TGTGCCTCCGCCCCGCGGGACCTGCCCGGCAATGAGCAGTTCTTC
-,TRBV4-2,-,TRBJ1-2,CASSQDRSYGYTF,TGTGCCAGCAGCCAAGACCGGTCCTATGGCTACACCTTC
-,TRBV5-4,-,TRBJ2-2,CASSLDLREAGELFF,TGTGCCAGCAGCTTGGATCTAAGAGAGGCCGGGGAGCTGTTTTTT
medium-sized,TRBV6-1,-,TRBJ1-4,CASSEALRRDNEKLFF,TGTGCCAGCAGTGAAGCGCTTCGGAGGGATAATGAAAAACTGTTTTTT
-,TRBV10-1,TRBD1,TRBJ2-7,CASSESGTGLYYEQYF,TGCGCCAGCAGTGAGTCTGGGACAGGCCTTTACTACGAGCAGTACTTC
-,TRBV4-2,TRBD2,TRBJ2-7,CASSQGLGLATYEQYF,TGTGCCAGCAGCCAAGGGCTGGGACTAGCGACCTACGAGCAGTACTTC
-,TRBV5-6,-,TRBJ1-1,CASRTRGTLGAFF,TGTGCCAGCAGAACAAGGGGGACATTGGGAGCTTTCTTT
-,TRBV10-2,TRBD2,TRBJ2-5,CASSDTSGGEETQYF,TGCGCCAGCAGTGATACTAGCGGGGGGGAGGAGACCCAGTACTTC
-,TRBV7-7,-,TRBJ2-1,CASSLAGGPYNEQFF,TGTGCCAGCAGCTTAGCGGGAGGACCCTACAATGAGCAGTTCTTC
-,TRBV12-5,-,TRBJ2-7,CASGLVPGVTYEQYF,TGTGCTAGTGGTTTGGTACCGGGGGTTACCTACGAGCAGTACTTC
-,TRBV6-5,-,TRBJ2-7,CASSYSRGYEQYF,TGTGCCAGCAGTTACTCCCGGGGGTACGAGCAGTACTTC
-,TRBV6-5,TRBD2,TRBJ2-7,CASSSGTSGKDEQYF,TGTGCCAGCAGTTCCGGGACTAGCGGGAAGGACGAGCAGTACTTC
-,TRBV25-1,-,TRBJ2-3,CASSERAGYQFTDTQYF,TGTGCCAGCAGTGAAAGGGCGGGGTACCAATTCACAGATACGCAGTATTTT
-,TRBV19,-,TRBJ1-5,CASNKPGNQPQHF,TGTGCCAGTAACAAGCCCGGGAATCAGCCCCAGCATTTT
-,TRBV7-2,-,TRBJ1-2,CASSTVAGTDYGYTF,TGTGCCAGCAGCACAGTCGCCGGGACGGACTATGGCTACACCTTC
-,TRBV4-1,-,TRBJ1-2,CASSQVFRGHYGYTF,TGCGCCAGCAGCCAAGTTTTCAGGGGTCACTATGGCTACACCTTC
-,TRBV30,TRBD1,TRBJ2-5,CAWSGGQGASETQYF,TGTGCCTGGAGTGGGGGGCAGGGGGCGTCGGAGACCCAGTACTTC
-,TRBV30,-,TRBJ1-6,CAWSRTISRDSPLHF,TGTGCCTGGAGTCGGACCATAAGCCGGGATTCACCCCTCCACTTT
-,TRBV10-2,-,TRBJ2-3,CASSGGPTDTQYF,TGCGCCAGCAGTGGGGGGCCCACAGATACGCAGTATTTT
-,TRBV5-1,TRBD2,TRBJ2-3,CASSLGFRAGGQADTQYF,TGCGCCAGCAGCTTGGGGTTTCGGGCGGGAGGGCAAGCAGATACGCAGTATTTT
-,TRBV7-9,-,TRBJ1-6,CASSTVALHF,TGTGCCAGCAGCACAGTTGCCCTCCACTTT
-,TRBV7-8,TRBD1,TRBJ1-4,CASSLLQTGRAVGKLFF,TGTGCCAGCAGCTTACTCCAGACAGGGAGGGCGGTTGGAAAACTGTTTTTT
-,TRBV20-1,-,TRBJ2-1,CSASRRANNEQFF,TGCAGTGCTAGTAGGCGAGCAAACAATGAGCAGTTCTTC
few,TRBV19,TRBD2,TRBJ2-1,CASSIEGREGVYNEQFF,TGTGCCAGTAGTATAGAAGGACGGGAGGGTGTGTACAATGAGCAGTTCTTC
few,TRBV18,TRBD1,TRBJ1-2,CASSPPAFVGTGLGYTF,TGTGCCAGCTCACCCCCTGCGTTTGTCGGGACAGGGCTTGGCTACACCTTC
-,TRBV5-1,TRBD1,TRBJ1-3,CASSLDRGRNTIYF,TGCGCCAGCAGCTTGGATAGGGGGCGAAACACCATATATTTT
-,TRBV10-3,-,TRBJ1-2,CAISETEANYGYTF,TGTGCCATCAGTGAGACCGAAGCTAACTATGGCTACACCTTC
-,TRBV24-1,TRBD2,TRBJ2-7,CATSDPAGGSYEQYF,TGTGCCACCAGTGATCCAGCGGGGGGGTCCTACGAGCAGTACTTC
few,TRBV3-1/TRBV3-2,-,TRBJ2-7,CASSQESSGLYYEQYF,TGTGCCAGCAGCCAAGAGAGCAGCGGGCTCTACTACGAGCAGTACTTC
-,TRBV2,-,TRBJ1-4,CASSEYRNEKLFF,TGTGCCAGCAGTGAATATAGAAATGAAAAACTGTTTTTT
-,TRBV16,TRBD2,TRBJ2-1,CASSHTSGSYNEQFF,TGTGCCAGCAGCCACACTAGCGGGAGTTACAATGAGCAGTTCTTC
-,TRBV6-1,-,TRBJ1-1,CASSEAWGESEAFF,TGTGCCAGCAGTGAAGCGTGGGGCGAATCTGAAGCTTTCTTT
-,TRBV2,-,TRBJ1-2,CASSSGVDYGYTF,TGTGCCAGCAGTTCCGGGGTTGACTATGGCTACACCTTC
-,TRBV29-1,-,TRBJ2-1,CSAELGDEQFF,TGCAGCGCAGAGCTGGGGGATGAGCAGTTCTTC
-,TRBV25-1,TRBD1,TRBJ1-5,CASSATIGTGNQPQHF,TGTGCCAGCAGTGCTACCATTGGGACAGGGAATCAGCCCCAGCATTTT
-,TRBV10-1,-,TRBJ1-1,CASSESIQGMGEAFF,TGCGCCAGCAGTGAGTCGATACAGGGAATGGGTGAAGCTTTCTTT
-,TRBV19,-,TRBJ1-5,CASSIPRNQPQHF,TGTGCCAGTAGTATTCCCCGGAATCAGCCCCAGCATTTT
-,TRBV27,-,TRBJ2-7,CASSSYRENEQYF,TGTGCCAGCAGCTCCTACAGGGAAAACGAGCAGTACTTC
-,TRBV10-3,-,TRBJ1-2,CAIRGHTNYGYTF,TGTGCCATCAGGGGACACACTAACTATGGCTACACCTTC
once,TRBV11-2,-,TRBJ1-2,CASSLLGDGYTF,TGTGCCAGCAGCCTTCTAGGGGATGGCTACACCTTC
-,TRBV20-1,-,TRBJ2-7,CSASDLVAPAHEQYF,TGCAGTGCTAGTGATCTTGTCGCCCCTGCCCACGAGCAGTACTTC